This TCR beta chain was found in a study of blood T cells in healthy people across ages. Study findings and constraints: Relative to aged donors, long-lived donors carried more naive CD4+ cells and displayed higher diversity.

On this clonotype: The antigen remains unidentified.

The use of a sample-barcoded 5' primer and a J-beta primer mix characterized a second PCR of about 7 to 12 cycles. TCRdb fed the 5' RACE reads into MiXCR, producing one record per CDR3 protein. This sample yields approximately 690,000 distinct CDR3 sequences, of which under 65% are seen a single time; more than 35% belongs to the top ten. Donors ranged from about 6 to 90 years old and were healthy Caucasians in Russia. Sequencing was performed on blood. The TCR was taken from a man aged 55 to 70 in good health.

The CDR3: CASSDDRSASYEQYF. The CDR3 DNA is TGTGCCAGCAGTGATGACAGGTCCGCCTCCTACGAGCAGTACTTC. This chain links TRBV12-3 or TRBV12-4 with TRBJ2-7; weak D call: TRBD1 (6 bases). The CDR3 runs to 15 residues. The V and J ends lost 5 bases and 0 bases respectively, with 14 bases between them.